These 24 T cell receptor beta chains were all obtained from the same sample, sequenced in a study of T cells expressing NK-cell markers. TCRdb re-analyzed the 5' RACE reads; it lists each CDR3 protein once, without DNA. The sample's table shows roughly 430,000 distinct CDR3 sequences. The specimen was blood T cells: a sorted CD56 or NKG2C T cell subset, CD4+ or CD8+ T cells, or bulk PBMC T cells (not recorded which). These receptors all come from a woman aged 18 to 75 in good health.

The V gene is TRBV11-2, the J gene TRBJ1-1; the D gene TCRdb calls, TRBD1, cannot be checked with no DNA. The CDR3 spans 15 residues. Per germline, CDR1 SGHAT and CDR2 FQNNGV. Here the CDR3 reads CASSPTGRLNTEAFF.

The CDR3 region is CATSDSNYGYTF. The chain combines TRBV24-1 with TRBJ1-2. The CDR3 totals 12 residues. Germline assignment: CDR1 KGHDR and CDR2 SFDVKD.

This sequence joins TRBV5-1 and TRBJ2-7; checking the TCRdb D call of TRBD1 is not possible without DNA. The CDR3 runs to 16 residues. The V gene's germline CDR1 is SGHRS and CDR2 YFSETQ. The CDR3 sequence is CASSLAGTGFSYEQYF.

The chain employs TRBV5-5 and TRBJ2-1. The CDR3 has 12 amino acids. The germline V gene encodes CDR1 SGHKS and CDR2 YYEKEE (reference sequence). CDR3 protein: CASSFGPTEQFF.

The chain employs TRBV5-1 and TRBJ2-4; TCRdb designates TRBD2, a call that cannot be tested without DNA. Germline-derived CDR1 and CDR2 are SGHRS and YFSETQ. The CDR3 has 15 amino acids. CDR3 sequence reads: CASSLTPELGDIQYF.

This chain links TRBV6-2 or TRBV6-3 with TRBJ2-7; TCRdb calls TRBD2, which cannot be checked without DNA. CDR3 length equals 12 residues. Germline V lookup: CDR1 MNHEY, CDR2 SVGEGT. The CDR3 protein is CASSYGLDEQYF.

The chain combines TRBV5-1 with TRBJ1-2; no DNA is available, so the TRBD1 call from TCRdb remains unchecked. Germline V lookup: CDR1 SGHRS, CDR2 YFSETQ. The CDR3 consists of 14 residues. The CDR3 region is CASSLSQGYYGYTF.

The genes are TRBV7-2 and TRBJ1-6. CDR3 length: 11 residues. Germline V gene sequence: CDR1 SGHTA, CDR2 FQGNSA. This chain's CDR3 is CASSLTSPLHF.

This CDR3 reads CASSHSRETQYF. The chain links TRBV23-1 to TRBJ2-5. Being an ORF, TRBV23-1 has a function that is uncertain. This CDR3 has 12 residues.

The chain uses TRBV5-4 and TRBJ2-5; TCRdb names TRBD2, which stays unverified in the absence of DNA. The CDR3 is 16 residues long. Germline assignment: CDR1 SGHNT and CDR2 YYREEE (reference sequence). CDR3 residues: CASSLRTSGGSGTQYF.

The chain employs TRBV5-1 and TRBJ1-1; TCRdb returns TRBD1, unconfirmable since there is no DNA. This CDR3 region has 15 residues. Germline loops: CDR1 SGHRS, CDR2 YFSETQ. CDR3 sequence: CASSLEPGTAWRIVF.

The chain recombines TRBV7-2 with TRBJ2-1; TCRdb's assignment of TRBD2 cannot be checked, as there is no DNA. The CDR3 loop spans 14 amino acids. Germline V gives CDR1 SGHTA, CDR2 FQGNSA. CDR3 in amino acids: CASTNTGLAVEQFF.

V is TRBV5-1 and J is TRBJ1-1; there is no DNA to check the TCRdb D call of TRBD1. The CDR3 is 15 residues long. CDR1 is SGHRS, CDR2 YFSETQ, per germline. CDR3 region: CASSLDGQGNTEAFF.

The chain couples TRBV7-7 to TRBJ2-2. The CDR3 loop spans 17 amino acids. In germline, CDR1 is SSHAT, CDR2 FNYEAQ (reference sequence). CDR3 sequence: CASSPILNEPHTGELFF.

The chain combines TRBV28 with TRBJ2-3; TCRdb indicates TRBD2, and absent DNA this call remains unverified. The germline V gene encodes CDR1 MDHEN and CDR2 SYDVKM. The length of the CDR3 is 17 residues. This chain's CDR3 is CASSFFGLAASTDTQYF. The full variable domain, completed using reference TRBV28 and TRBJ2-3, is DVKVTQSSRYLVKRTGEKVFLECVQDMDHENMFWYRQDPGLGLRLIYFSYDVKMKEKGDIPEGYSVSREKKERFSLILESASTNQTSMYLCASSFFGLAASTDTQYFGPGTRLTVL.

This chain uses TRBV20-1 with TRBJ2-2; TCRdb's assignment of TRBD2 cannot be checked, as there is no DNA. Germline-derived CDR1 and CDR2 are DFQATT and SNEGSKA (reference sequence). The CDR3 extends over 16 amino acids. The CDR3 region is CSARDLGTTPTGELFF.

V gene TRBV4-3 combines with J gene TRBJ2-1; no DNA is available, so the TRBD2 call from TCRdb remains unchecked. In germline, CDR1 is LGHNA, CDR2 YSLEER. The CDR3 contains 18 residues. The CDR3: CASTQAPTSGGPYNEQFF.

The chain joins TRBV12-3 or TRBV12-4 to TRBJ1-4. This CDR3 spans 13 amino acids. CDR3 protein: CASNVAANEKLFF.

This chain joins TRBV29-1 and TRBJ1-5; the TRBD1 assignment by TCRdb is unverifiable without DNA. CDR1 and CDR2 (germline): SQVTM, ANQGSEA. There are 12 residues in the CDR3. This CDR3 reads CSTRDSGQPQHF. The full variable domain, completed using reference TRBV29-1 and TRBJ1-5, is SAVISQKPSRDICQRGTSLTIQCQVDSQVTMMFWYRQQPGQSLTLIATANQGSEATYESGFVIDKFPISRPNLTFSTLTVSNMSPEDSSIYLCSTRDSGQPQHFGDGTRLSIL.

This sequence joins TRBV5-6 and TRBJ2-2; TCRdb picks TRBD1, but there is no DNA to check that call. CDR1 is SGHDT, CDR2 YYEEEE, per germline. CDR3 length: 16 residues. The CDR3: CASSADRGSTAGELFF.

The chain has TRBV5-4 and TRBJ2-3. The germline V gene encodes CDR1 SGHNT and CDR2 YYREEE (reference sequence). The length of the CDR3 is 15 residues. The CDR3 sequence: CASSLGPTYTDTQYF.

The rearrangement links TRBV13 to TRBJ1-1; TCRdb's D call of TRBD1 is untestable without DNA. CDR1 is PRHDT, CDR2 FYEKMQ, per germline (reference sequence). The CDR3 runs 14 residues. CDR3 loop: CASRTQGRNTEAFF.

The chain has TRBV15 and TRBJ1-1; TCRdb reports TRBD1, a call that lacks DNA to check it against. There are 14 residues in the CDR3. From germline, CDR1 is LNHNV and CDR2 YYDKDF (reference sequence). This CDR3 reads CATSRDRRGAEAFF.

The genes are TRBV20-1 and TRBJ2-5; with no DNA, the TCRdb D assignment of TRBD2 cannot be verified. This CDR3 comprises 12 residues. Germline V CDR1 and CDR2: DFQATT, SNEGSKA (reference sequence). The CDR3 loop reads CSAGLVRETQYF.